One and the same sample provided the 12 T cell receptor beta chains below, sequenced in a study of cytomegalovirus exposure and HLA in healthy donors. The PCR had 60 Vbeta and 13 Jbeta primers. Sequencing used immunoSEQ multiplex PCR; TCRdb keeps in-frame clones, though not all of them. This sample's table has 55,000 or so clones. Sequencing used PBMCs. These receptor sequences come from a woman between 45 and 65 years old in good health and CMV-seropositive.

V and J are TRBV5-4 and TRBJ2-2, with no clear D. Germline lookup yields CDR1 SGHNT and CDR2 YYREEE (reference sequence). Trimming left V 0 bases short and J 1 base short, with 7 bases between. This CDR3 region has 15 residues. Here the CDR3 reads CASSLGQVNTGELFF. DNA for the CDR3: TGTGCCAGCAGCTTGGGGCAGGTGAACACCGGGGAGCTGTTTTTT.

The rearrangement links TRBV19 to TRBJ1-3; D unresolved. Germline V gene lookup returns CDR1 LNHDA and CDR2 SQIVND (reference sequence). The V end lost 1 base, the J end lost 0 bases, and 7 bases lay between the germline ends. This CDR3 has 15 amino acids. The CDR3 reads CASSIGGNSGNTIYF. The CDR3 bases are TGTGCCAGTAGTATAGGAGGTAACTCTGGAAACACCATATATTTT.

The V and J genes are TRBV30 and TRBJ2-1; no definite D call. The germline V gene encodes CDR1 GTSNPN and CDR2 SVGIG (reference sequence). The CDR3 has 13 residues. V was pared by 5 bases and J by 0 bases, with 8 bases between. In DNA form, the CDR3 reads TGTGCCTGGCAGGTAATCTCCTACAATGAGCAGTTCTTC. Protein: CAWQVISYNEQFF.

CDR3 coding DNA: TGTGCCACCAGCATAGGACTAGCGGCCCTCACAGATACGCAGTATTTT. It yields the protein CATSIGLAALTDTQYF. The chain carries TRBV15 and TRBJ2-3; TRBD2 agrees at 10 bases. The CDR3 is 16 amino acids. V was clipped by 4 bases and J by 2 bases; unmatched bases: 6. The germline V gene encodes CDR1 LNHNV and CDR2 YYDKDF (reference sequence).

The J gene is TRBJ2-5, the V gene TRBV30, with D perhaps TRBD2 (6 bases). The CDR3 is 15 amino acids. Between the trimmed V and J ends, which lost 1 base and 5 bases, there was a span of 17 bases. Germline assignment: CDR1 GTSNPN and CDR2 SVGIG (reference sequence). The CDR3 DNA reads as TGTGCCTGGAGTGGAGCGGGCCTTTTAGGGGAGACCCAGTACTTC. It codes for CAWSGAGLLGETQYF.

This chain joins TRBV14 and TRBJ2-7, with D possibly being TRBD2 (5 bases). The ends were cut back, 6 bases at V and 2 bases at J, with 14 bases in the middle. CDR3 length: 14 amino acids. Germline V gene lookup returns CDR1 SGHDN and CDR2 FVKESK. For the CDR3, the DNA is TGTGCCAGCAGTCGGTTCCGGGGTCCCTACGAGCAGTACTTC. This encodes CASSRFRGPYEQYF. Complete variable domain (other parts from reference TRBV14 and TRBJ2-7): EAGVTQFPSHSVIEKGQTVTLRCDPISGHDNLYWYRRVMGKEIKFLLHFVKESKQDESGMPNNRFLAERTGGTYSTLKVQPAELEDSGVYFCASSRFRGPYEQYFGPGTRLTVT.

The CDR3 coding sequence is TGTGCCAGCAGCACTTACATCCAGGGTTTAGAAGCTTTCTTT. Translating gives CASSTYIQGLEAFF. This chain uses TRBV5-6 with TRBJ1-1; TRBD1 might be the D (5 bases). V lost 4 bases to trimming and J lost 8 bases, with 18 bases between them. This CDR3 contains 14 residues. Germline CDR1 SGHDT, CDR2 YYEEEE.

Here the CDR3 DNA reads TGCGCCAGCAGCCTCCAGACAGAGAACACTGAAGCTTTCTTT. Protein product: CASSLQTENTEAFF. The chain is built from TRBV4-1 and TRBJ1-1; TRBD1 might be the D (5 bases). The CDR3 loop spans 14 amino acids. The V gene lost 4 bases and the J gene lost 1 base, with 10 bases spanning the gap. Per the germline V gene, CDR1 is MGHRA and CDR2 is YSYEKL.

The rearrangement links TRBV18 to TRBJ2-2, with 10 bases matching TRBD1. The ends lost 3 bases at V and 0 bases at J; junction bases unmatched: 4. The CDR3 sequence is 17 residues long. Germline V gene lookup returns CDR1 KGHSH and CDR2 LQKENI. The CDR3 sequence is CASSPRQGATNTGELFF. CDR3 bases: TGTGCCAGCTCACCGAGACAGGGGGCGACGAACACCGGGGAGCTGTTTTTT.

The rearrangement joins TRBV7-3 to TRBJ1-1, with 7 bases lining up with TRBD1. CDR3 length: 15 residues. Per the germline V gene, CDR1 is SGHTA and CDR2 is FQGTGA. V lost 5 bases and J lost 2; bases outside the gene matches: 8. In nucleotides, the CDR3 is TGTGCCAGCAGCCCGGGACAGCCACTCAACACTGAAGCTTTCTTT. It yields the protein CASSPGQPLNTEAFF.

The genes are TRBV9 and TRBJ2-5, with 9 bases identical to TRBD2. Germline-derived CDR1 and CDR2 are SGDLS and YYNGEE. The CDR3 is 16 amino acids. V trimming: 0 bases; J trimming: 2 bases; junction bases outside the gene matches: 5. The DNA of the CDR3 is TGTGCCAGCAGCGTAGCATCAAGCGGGGGGCAAGAGACCCAGTACTTC. It encodes CASSVASSGGQETQYF.

The V call is TRBV7-8, the J call TRBJ2-7; 15 bases are a match to TRBD2. Per the germline V gene, CDR1 is SGHVS and CDR2 is FQNEAQ. The CDR3 extends over 17 amino acids. V was pared by 6 bases and J by 5 bases, with 11 bases of the junction left unmatched. This chain's CDR3 is CASSLGLAGGRVHEQYF. The CDR3 coding sequence is TGTGCCAGCAGTCTTGGACTAGCGGGAGGGCGGGTCCACGAGCAGTACTTC. The whole variable domain, filled in from reference TRBV7-8 and TRBJ2-7, reads GAGVSQSPRYKVAKRGQDVALRCDPISGHVSLFWYQQALGQGPEFLTYFQNEAQLDKSGLPSDRFFAERPEGSVSTLKIQRTQQEDSAVYLCASSLGLAGGRVHEQYFGPGTRLTVT.